This entry concerns a single TCR beta chain. Treatment defined: 15 to 20 received Ad26.COV2.S at low or high dose, single or two shots; about 5 received placebo; per-sample allocation not given. Sampling happened 63 days after the first vaccine or placebo injection. An Ad26 vector expressing Wuhan-strain SARS-CoV-2 spike constituted the vaccine. Assay: immunoSEQ multiplex PCR; the TCRdb copy retains only in-frame clones and omits some. The data show fewer than 900,000 clones, roughly 90% seen once. This CDR3 has 17 amino acids. The germline gives CDR1 SGHAT, CDR2 FQNNGV. V was clipped by 1 base and J by 4 bases; unmatched bases: 7. This sample was included in a study of Ad26.COV2.S vaccination and SARS-CoV-2 variants. The wider study: Ad26.COV2.S given intramuscularly, once or twice 56 days apart.

The sample consisted of peripheral blood, taken in a trial of Ad26.COV2.S vaccine versus placebo. The V call is TRBV11-2, the J call TRBJ2-1; TRBD2 agrees at 10 bases. This receptor was taken from a person aged 18-60 years who received the Ad26.COV2.S COVID-19 vaccine or a placebo. The DNA of the CDR3 is TGTGCCAGCAGCTTAGTATTAGCGGGGGGACCTTACAATGAGCAGTTCTTC. Protein: CASSLVLAGGPYNEQFF.